One sample yielded the 16 T cell receptor beta chains listed below, sequenced in a study of T-cell memory formation after mild COVID-19 (dated by TCRdb to 2020 to 2022). The method was 5' RACE. The instrument was an Illumina NovaSeq 6000. Through fastp at Q25 and MiXCR, TCRdb rebuilt clones from the public reads, retaining in-frame beta chains. Rows with one shared CDR3 protein collapse into an entry with the most common genes and DNA. For this sample the table gives 180,000 or so distinct CDR3 sequences, of which roughly 11% were detected only once. The top ten clones comprise approximately 3.4% of the sample. The sample consisted of PBMCs or a T cell subset sorted from them (not recorded which). Receptors originate from a man in his late teens or twenties who had mild COVID-19 (a few samples of this study predate the infection). The sample titles of this study are shuffled in the database, so cell type and time point are left out; the donor was told from shared clones.

The chain recombines TRBV4-3 with TRBJ1-2; possible D gene TRBD1, 6 bases. Per germline, CDR1 LGHNA and CDR2 YSLEER. This CDR3 comprises 16 residues. V lost 3 bases to trimming and J lost 1 base, with 15 bases between them. The CDR3 bases are TGCGCCAGCAGCCAGGAAAGACAGGCTCATAACTATGGCTACACCTTC. Its translation is CASSQERQAHNYGYTF.

The V and J genes are TRBV6-6 and TRBJ1-2, with a possible D match to TRBD1 (5 bases). The CDR3 length is 14 residues. Looked up from germline, CDR1 is MNHNY and CDR2 is SVGAGI (reference sequence). V shed 5 bases and J shed 8 bases, with 18 bases lying between them. The chain's CDR3 is CASSPSGARGGYTF. The DNA of the CDR3 is TGTGCCAGCAGTCCCTCTGGGGCCCGAGGGGGCTACACCTTC.

The chain couples TRBV6-5 to TRBJ1-3; no clear D. Germline values: CDR1 MNHEY, CDR2 SVGAGI. Trimming took off 0 bases at V and 3 bases at J, with 6 bases between the two ends. The CDR3 runs 14 residues. In DNA form, the CDR3 reads TGTGCCAGCAGTTACTCGTCCGTTGGAAACACCATATATTTT. It is translated as CASSYSSVGNTIYF.

This clonotype turned up a few times. This rearrangement joins TRBV28 to TRBJ1-3, with D hard to call. Germline CDR1 reads MDHEN; CDR2 reads SYDVKM. V was pared by 8 bases and J by 0 bases, with 11 bases between. The CDR3 loop spans 14 amino acids. Here the CDR3 DNA reads TGTGCCAGCGAACAGAGGAGCTCTGGAAACACCATATATTTT. It yields the protein CASEQRSSGNTIYF.

The CDR3 DNA is TGTGCCTGGAGTCGGGACCATGGGGCCAACGTCCTGACTTTC. This gives the protein CAWSRDHGANVLTF. The rearrangement joins TRBV30 to TRBJ2-6, with D perhaps TRBD1 or TRBD2 (5 bases each). This CDR3 is 14 amino acids long. V lost 2 bases and J lost 3, with 8 bases in between. Germline assignment: CDR1 GTSNPN and CDR2 SVGIG (reference sequence). The complete variable domain, with remaining parts taken from reference TRBV30 and TRBJ2-6, reads SQTIHQWPATLVQPVGSPLSLECTVEGTSNPNLYWYRQAAGRGLQLLFYSVGIGQISSEVPQNLSASRPQDRQFILSSKKLLLSDSGFYLCAWSRDHGANVLTFGAGSRLTVL.

The gene calls are TRBV6-2 or TRBV6-3 and TRBJ1-1; 7 bases align to TRBD1. With 8 bases clipped from V and 4 bases from J, the junction kept 10 bases outside the gene matches. CDR3 length: 14 amino acids. Per the germline V gene, CDR1 is MNHEY and CDR2 is SVGEGT. CDR3 loop: CASRNRGGSTEAFF. CDR3 DNA: TGTGCCAGCCGCAACAGGGGAGGGAGCACTGAAGCTTTCTTT.

The chain recombines TRBV11-2 with TRBJ1-1; D is unclear. CDR1 and CDR2 (germline): SGHAT, FQNNGV. V was cut by 3 bases and J by 3 bases, with 8 bases left in between. CDR3 length equals 13 residues. The CDR3 nucleotides read TGTGCCAGCAGCTTGACTTGGGACACTGAAGCTTTCTTT. Amino acids: CASSLTWDTEAFF.

V and J are TRBV7-2 and TRBJ2-2; 7 bases agree with TRBD1. Trimming removed 7 bases from V and 3 bases from J; junction bases left unmatched: 5. The CDR3 sequence is 14 residues long. Germline CDR1 and CDR2: SGHTA and FQGNSA. The CDR3 protein is CASTLDRHTGELFF. CDR3 nucleotide sequence: TGTGCCAGCACATTGGACAGGCACACCGGGGAGCTGTTTTTT.

This clonotype was detected only a few times. The gene calls are TRBV12-3 or TRBV12-4 and TRBJ1-1, with 8 bases fitting TRBD1. The CDR3 is 15 residues long. V lost 5 bases, J lost 1 base, and 6 bases stayed unmatched. The DNA for the CDR3 is TGTGCCAGCAGTCGCCGGACAGGGACGAACACTGAAGCTTTCTTT. It yields the protein CASSRRTGTNTEAFF.

The chain uses TRBV9 and TRBJ2-7; 7 nucleotides agree with TRBD1. The V and J ends lost 3 bases and 6 bases, in that order; junction bases with no gene match: 9. Germline lookup yields CDR1 SGDLS and CDR2 YYNGEE. CDR3 size: 14 residues. CDR3 sequence: CASSAAGGLAEQYF. DNA of the CDR3: TGTGCCAGCAGCGCAGCAGGGGGTCTTGCCGAGCAGTACTTC.

J is TRBJ1-5 and V is TRBV19; 7 bases match TRBD1. With V trimmed by 8 bases and J by 4 bases, 5 bases remained unmatched. CDR3 length equals 13 residues. The germline CDR1 and CDR2 sequences are LNHDA and SQIVND (reference sequence). CDR3 nucleotides: TGTGCCAGTTCAGGGACAGCGAATCAGCCCCAGCATTTT. Protein product: CASSGTANQPQHF.

The gene calls are TRBV20-1 and TRBJ2-1; 9 bases line up with TRBD2. The germline V gene has CDR1 DFQATT and CDR2 SNEGSKA (reference sequence). The junction had 15 bases not matched to a gene; V was cut back by 4 bases and J by 8 bases. CDR3 length: 16 residues. CDR3 DNA sequence: TGCAGTGCTACCACCCCGACTAGCGGCGGATGGGATGAGCAGTTCTTC. It is translated as CSATTPTSGGWDEQFF.

The chain links TRBV18 to TRBJ2-1, with no clear D. CDR3 length: 13 residues. From germline, CDR1 is KGHSH and CDR2 LQKENI. The V end lost 3 bases, the J end lost 5 bases, and 8 bases lay between the germline ends. CDR3 protein: CASSPPSDNEQFF. The CDR3 bases are TGTGCCAGCTCACCCCCATCCGACAATGAGCAGTTCTTC.

The chain carries TRBV5-1 and TRBJ1-3; unclear D gene. V was shortened by 0 bases and J by 4 bases, with 14 bases between the two germline ends. CDR3 length: 16 residues. CDR1 and CDR2 from the germline V gene are SGHRS and YFSETQ. This chain's CDR3 is CASSLDGVGMGNTIYF. The CDR3 coding sequence is TGCGCCAGCAGCTTGGACGGGGTCGGGATGGGAAACACCATATATTTT.

In this sample, this clonotype turned up a few times. The V call is TRBV6-1, the J call TRBJ1-5; D uncertain. Trimming took 3 bases from V and 3 from J, leaving 9 bases between them. The CDR3 length is 14 residues. The V gene's germline CDR1 is MNHNS and CDR2 SASEGT. CDR3 loop: CASSDGRNNQPQHF. Here the CDR3 DNA reads TGTGCCAGCAGTGATGGAAGGAACAATCAGCCCCAGCATTTT.

The gene calls are TRBV9 and TRBJ2-7, with 9 bases fitting TRBD1. In germline, CDR1 is SGDLS, CDR2 YYNGEE. The CDR3 is made up of 14 amino acids. The trim removed 6 bases at V and 5 bases at J, leaving 9 bases unmatched. CDR3 in amino acids: CASNRDRVGNEQYF. The CDR3 region has the DNA TGTGCCAGCAACCGGGACAGGGTTGGAAACGAGCAGTACTTC.